The 31 T cell receptor beta chains presented below share a single source sample, sequenced in a study of T cells expressing NK-cell markers. TCRdb reprocessed the 5' RACE reads, keeping one entry per CDR3 protein, no DNA. This sample's clone table lists about 450,000 distinct CDR3 sequences. Sequences were obtained from blood T cells: a sorted CD56 or NKG2C T cell subset, CD4+ or CD8+ T cells, or bulk PBMC T cells (not recorded which). The receptors were sampled from a woman aged 18 to 75 in good health.

The genes are TRBV20-1 and TRBJ2-1. From germline, CDR1 is DFQATT and CDR2 SNEGSKA (reference sequence). CDR3 length equals 11 residues. This CDR3 is CSARDWNEQFF.

The gene calls are TRBV5-1 and TRBJ2-5; TCRdb's D gene call, TRBD1, goes unchecked for lack of DNA. CDR3 length: 13 residues. CDR1 and CDR2 from the germline V gene are SGHRS and YFSETQ. The CDR3 sequence: CASSRTVQETQYF.

The V gene is TRBV6-2 or TRBV6-3, the J gene TRBJ2-1; TCRdb selects TRBD1, and the lack of DNA leaves this call unchecked. The CDR3 contains 15 residues. CDR1 is MNHEY, CDR2 SVGEGT, per germline. Here the CDR3 reads CASSSGQGGLDEQFF.

This chain joins TRBV12-3 or TRBV12-4 and TRBJ2-7; no DNA is available, so the TRBD2 call from TCRdb remains unchecked. This CDR3 is 14 amino acids long. The CDR3 here is CASSYLTGGGEQYF.

This rearrangement joins TRBV11-2 to TRBJ1-1. This CDR3 contains 15 residues. The germline CDR1 and CDR2 sequences are SGHAT and FQNNGV. The CDR3 is CASSLGHSIDTEAFF.

The chain recombines TRBV4-2 with TRBJ1-5; as DNA is missing, the TRBD1 call by TCRdb cannot be tested. The CDR3 spans 13 residues. Looked up from germline, CDR1 is LGHNA and CDR2 is YNFKEQ. The CDR3 sequence is CASSQEQGQPQHF.

The CDR3 loop reads CSARLVGQDTQYF. The genes are TRBV20-1 and TRBJ2-3; no DNA is available, so the TRBD2 call from TCRdb remains unchecked. Germline loops: CDR1 DFQATT, CDR2 SNEGSKA (reference sequence). The CDR3 length is 13 residues.

The chain recombines TRBV29-1 with TRBJ2-7; TCRdb lists TRBD1, though no DNA is available to test this call. Germline V gene sequence: CDR1 SQVTM, CDR2 ANQGSEA. The CDR3 loop spans 13 amino acids. CDR3 in amino acids: CSVLGQGPYEQYF.

V gene TRBV5-1 combines with J gene TRBJ2-6; TCRdb picks TRBD1, but there is no DNA to check that call. This CDR3 is 17 amino acids long. CDR1 SGHRS and CDR2 YFSETQ come from the germline V gene. CDR3 protein: CASSVGQSLRRANVLTF.

The rearrangement links TRBV20-1 to TRBJ2-3; TCRdb indicates TRBD1, and absent DNA this call remains unverified. CDR1 DFQATT and CDR2 SNEGSKA come from the germline V gene (reference sequence). The CDR3 is 13 residues long. The CDR3 loop is CSASDPQLDTQYF.

This chain joins TRBV20-1 and TRBJ2-2; checking the TCRdb D call of TRBD1 is not possible without DNA. The CDR3 is 16 residues long. The germline V gene encodes CDR1 DFQATT and CDR2 SNEGSKA (reference sequence). CDR3 residues: CSARGLGGGYTGELFF.

The chain uses TRBV7-2 and TRBJ2-2. This CDR3 region has 16 residues. Germline V gives CDR1 SGHTA, CDR2 FQGNSA. CDR3 loop: CASSYFPDSNTGELFF.

The rearrangement uses TRBV20-1 and TRBJ1-1. Germline assignment: CDR1 DFQATT and CDR2 SNEGSKA (reference sequence). The length of the CDR3 is 14 residues. CDR3 loop: CSASFGGSFTEAFF.

The chain uses TRBV6-5 and TRBJ2-7; the TRBD2 assignment by TCRdb is unverifiable without DNA. This CDR3 region has 14 residues. Germline CDR1 MNHEY, CDR2 SVGAGI. The CDR3: CASSHRGGRLEQYF.

V and J are TRBV12-3 or TRBV12-4 and TRBJ1-1. The CDR3 length is 13 residues. The CDR3 is CASSRTAVPEAFF.

The genes are TRBV5-6 and TRBJ2-1; TCRdb's D call, TRBD1, is unchecked because there is no DNA. CDR3 size: 12 residues. Per the germline V gene, CDR1 is SGHDT and CDR2 is YYEEEE. CDR3 protein: CASSPRAGAEFF.

The rearrangement links TRBV10-2 to TRBJ2-3; there is no DNA to check the TCRdb D call of TRBD2. The CDR3 consists of 15 residues. Germline assignment: CDR1 WSHSY and CDR2 SAAADI. CDR3 protein: CASSEWVSGTDTQYF.

The V call is TRBV27, the J call TRBJ2-4; TCRdb proposes TRBD1, but this gene call is untestable without DNA. Germline loops: CDR1 MNHEY, CDR2 SMNVEV (reference sequence). There are 12 residues in the CDR3. CDR3 protein: CASKGFENIQYF.

The chain combines TRBV20-1 with TRBJ1-4; with no DNA, the TCRdb D assignment of TRBD1 cannot be verified. This CDR3 region has 13 residues. CDR1 is DFQATT, CDR2 SNEGSKA, per germline (reference sequence). CDR3 amino acids: CSASGTTNEKLFF.

CDR3 loop: CASSLGHPLPLHF. The rearrangement links TRBV12-3 or TRBV12-4 to TRBJ1-6; the D call from TCRdb, TRBD1, cannot be confirmed without DNA. The CDR3 is made up of 13 amino acids.

The V gene is TRBV7-9, the J gene TRBJ1-3. The CDR3 runs to 13 residues. Germline lookup yields CDR1 SEHNR and CDR2 FQNEAQ (reference sequence). The CDR3 here is CASSLMADGTIYF.

CDR3: CASSLTGATEAFF. The chain joins TRBV27 to TRBJ1-1; TCRdb outputs TRBD1, but without DNA this stays unchecked. Germline CDR1 reads MNHEY; CDR2 reads SMNVEV (reference sequence). This CDR3 has 13 residues.

This chain links TRBV4-2 with TRBJ2-7; lacking DNA, the TRBD1 call made by TCRdb goes unchecked. The CDR3 totals 17 residues. Germline V gene sequence: CDR1 LGHNA, CDR2 YNFKEQ. The CDR3 sequence is CASSPQYTRDINFEQYF.

This CDR3 is CASSPVLVTRWDNEQFF. This chain connects TRBV28 to TRBJ2-1; TCRdb selects TRBD1, and the lack of DNA leaves this call unchecked. The CDR3 has 17 amino acids. In germline, CDR1 is MDHEN, CDR2 SYDVKM.

The chain uses TRBV5-1 and TRBJ2-1. The CDR3 consists of 13 residues. Germline V gene sequence: CDR1 SGHRS, CDR2 YFSETQ. The chain's CDR3 is CASSLARGNEQFF.

CDR3 residues: CASSPGTGNNEQFF. The gene calls are TRBV18 and TRBJ2-1; the D call from TCRdb, TRBD1, cannot be confirmed without DNA. Looked up from germline, CDR1 is KGHSH and CDR2 is LQKENI. This CDR3 has 14 amino acids.

The chain uses TRBV7-2 and TRBJ2-7. Germline V gene data show CDR1 as SGHTA and CDR2 as FQGNSA. The CDR3 covers 13 residues. This CDR3 reads CASSFRLGYEQYF. The entire variable domain, with the rest obtained from reference TRBV7-2 and TRBJ2-7, is as follows: GAGVSQSPSNKVTEKGKDVELRCDPISGHTALYWYRQSLGQGLEFLIYFQGNSAPDKSGLPSDRFSAERTGGSVSTLTIQRTQQEDSAVYLCASSFRLGYEQYFGPGTRLTVT.

CDR3: CASSQAQTPWNIQYF. This chain links TRBV4-3 with TRBJ2-4; TCRdb outputs TRBD1, but without DNA this stays unchecked. The V gene's germline CDR1 is LGHNA and CDR2 YSLEER. The CDR3 length is 15 residues.

The chain employs TRBV20-1 and TRBJ1-5; with no DNA, the TCRdb D assignment of TRBD1 cannot be verified. CDR3 length equals 13 residues. CDR1 and CDR2 (germline): DFQATT, SNEGSKA (reference sequence). Here the CDR3 reads CSVRQGDNQPQHF.

The rearrangement uses TRBV20-1 and TRBJ2-7; TCRdb names TRBD1, which stays unverified in the absence of DNA. This CDR3 contains 14 residues. Germline CDR1 is DFQATT and CDR2 is SNEGSKA (reference sequence). The CDR3: CSARDPDRGGEQYF.

The chain combines TRBV28 with TRBJ2-7; the TCRdb D gene call, TRBD2, has no DNA to confirm it. The CDR3 has 15 amino acids. Germline V gives CDR1 MDHEN, CDR2 SYDVKM. The CDR3 here is CASSSPGLAGGEQYF.